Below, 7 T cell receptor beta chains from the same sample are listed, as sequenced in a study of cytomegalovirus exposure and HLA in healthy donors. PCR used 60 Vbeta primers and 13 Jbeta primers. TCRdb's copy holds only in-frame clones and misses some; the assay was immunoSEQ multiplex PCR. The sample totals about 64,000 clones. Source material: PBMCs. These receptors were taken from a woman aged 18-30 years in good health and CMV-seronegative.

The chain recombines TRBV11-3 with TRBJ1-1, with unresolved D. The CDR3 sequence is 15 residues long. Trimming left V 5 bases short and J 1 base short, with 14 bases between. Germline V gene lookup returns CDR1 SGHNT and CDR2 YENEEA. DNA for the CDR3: TGTGCCAGCAGCCCCCTGTGGCTTAAGAACACTGAAGCTTTCTTT. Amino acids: CASSPLWLKNTEAFF.

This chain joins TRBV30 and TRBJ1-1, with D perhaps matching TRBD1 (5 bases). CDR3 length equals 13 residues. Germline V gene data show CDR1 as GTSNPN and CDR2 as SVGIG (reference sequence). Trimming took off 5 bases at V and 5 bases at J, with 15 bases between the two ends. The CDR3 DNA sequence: TGTGCCTGGCAGGGAGGTAGGAGGACTGAAGCTTTCTTT. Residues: CAWQGGRRTEAFF.

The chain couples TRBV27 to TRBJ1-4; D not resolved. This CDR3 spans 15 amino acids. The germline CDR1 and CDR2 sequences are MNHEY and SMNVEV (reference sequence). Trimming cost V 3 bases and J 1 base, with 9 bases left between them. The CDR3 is CASSFSPGTNEKLFF. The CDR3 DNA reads TGTGCCAGCAGTTTTTCCCCAGGAACTAATGAAAAACTGTTTTTT.

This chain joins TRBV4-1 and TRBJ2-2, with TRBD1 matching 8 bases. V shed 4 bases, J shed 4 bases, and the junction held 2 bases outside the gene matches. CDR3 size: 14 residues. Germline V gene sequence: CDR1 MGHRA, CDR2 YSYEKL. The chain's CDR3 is CASSPGTGTGELFF. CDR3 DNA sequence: TGCGCCAGCAGCCCCGGGACAGGCACCGGGGAGCTGTTTTTT.

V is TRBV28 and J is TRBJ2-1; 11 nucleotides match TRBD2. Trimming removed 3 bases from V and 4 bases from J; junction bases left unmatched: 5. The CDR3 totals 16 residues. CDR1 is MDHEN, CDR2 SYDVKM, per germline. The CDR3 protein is CASSFSSGGLYNEQFF. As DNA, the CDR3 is TGTGCCAGCAGTTTTTCTAGCGGGGGGCTATACAATGAGCAGTTCTTC. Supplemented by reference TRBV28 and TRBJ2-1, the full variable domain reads DVKVTQSSRYLVKRTGEKVFLECVQDMDHENMFWYRQDPGLGLRLIYFSYDVKMKEKGDIPEGYSVSREKKERFSLILESASTNQTSMYLCASSFSSGGLYNEQFFGPGTRLTVL.

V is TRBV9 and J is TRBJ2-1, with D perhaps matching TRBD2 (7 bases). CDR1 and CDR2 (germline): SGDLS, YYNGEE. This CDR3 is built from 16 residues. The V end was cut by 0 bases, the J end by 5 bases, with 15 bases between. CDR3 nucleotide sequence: TGTGCCAGCAGCGTAGGGGGGAGGGACATAGACAATGAGCAGTTCTTC. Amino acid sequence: CASSVGGRDIDNEQFF.

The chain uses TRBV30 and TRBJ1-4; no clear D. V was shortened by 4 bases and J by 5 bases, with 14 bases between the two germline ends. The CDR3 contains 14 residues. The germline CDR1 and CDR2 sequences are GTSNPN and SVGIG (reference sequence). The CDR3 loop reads CAWTGGALNEKLFF. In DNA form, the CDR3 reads TGTGCCTGGACGGGAGGTGCTCTGAATGAAAAACTGTTTTTT.